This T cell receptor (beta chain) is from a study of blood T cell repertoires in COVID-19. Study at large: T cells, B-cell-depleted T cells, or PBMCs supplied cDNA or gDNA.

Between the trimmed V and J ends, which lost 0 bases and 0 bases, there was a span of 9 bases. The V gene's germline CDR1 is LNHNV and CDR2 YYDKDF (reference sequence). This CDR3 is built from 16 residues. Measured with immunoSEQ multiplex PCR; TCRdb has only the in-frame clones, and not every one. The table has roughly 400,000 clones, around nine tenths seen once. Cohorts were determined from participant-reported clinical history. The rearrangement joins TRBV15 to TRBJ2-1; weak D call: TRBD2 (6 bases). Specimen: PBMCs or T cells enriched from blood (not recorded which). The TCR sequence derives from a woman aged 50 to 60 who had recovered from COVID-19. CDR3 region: CATSRDRGSSYNEQFF. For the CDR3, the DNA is TGTGCCACCAGCAGAGATCGGGGGAGCTCCTACAATGAGCAGTTCTTC.